This T cell receptor beta chain was captured in a study of PD-1 blockade in classical Hodgkin lymphoma. Study-wide background: The study gave patients nivolumab 3 mg/kg intravenously every 2 weeks.

General study points: Baseline TCR diversity was reportedly lower in newly diagnosed patients than in healthy donors. It was reported as lower still in relapsed/refractory patients. Complete responders matched newly diagnosed patients in baseline diversity.

Sequencing was performed with immunoSEQ multiplex PCR; in TCRdb, only in-frame clones are kept and a portion is missing. The sample carries 15,000 to 20,000 clones, around 80% recorded once. J was trimmed by 7 bases and V by 6 bases; bases with no gene match: 4. The germline V gene has CDR1 MDHEN and CDR2 SYDVKM. The CDR3 spans 14 residues. Each of the patients experienced relapse following autologous stem cell transplantation, and their brentuximab vedotin exposure differed. As concerns this clone: Its antigen remains unidentified.

The chain couples TRBV28 to TRBJ2-2; 11 nucleotides line up with TRBD1. Specimen: peripheral blood mononuclear cells (PBMCs), collected before the second cycle of nivolumab. This TCR was recovered from a human donor with classical Hodgkin lymphoma. CDR3 sequence reads: CASRGTGGSGELFF. The CDR3, as DNA: TGTGCCAGCAGGGGGACAGGGGGGAGCGGGGAGCTGTTTTTT.